This T cell receptor beta chain came from a study of Ad26.COV2.S vaccination and SARS-CoV-2 variants. The study, taken as a whole, reports: Marked by substantial breadth, spike-specific CD8+ and CD4+ T cell responses were reportedly seen after vaccination.

Treatment meaning: 19 received Ad26.COV2.S at low or high dose, single or two shots; five or six received placebo; per-sample allocation not given. Specimens were obtained on day 63 following the first vaccine or placebo injection. Comment on this clone: As yet, its antigen is unknown.

V was clipped by 0 bases and J by 5 bases; unmatched bases: 1. The germline gives CDR1 MGHDK, CDR2 SYGVNS. The CDR3 consists of 15 residues. Here immunoSEQ multiplex PCR was the method, and the copy in TCRdb shows in-frame clones only, minus some. This table has under 300,000 clones, roughly 89% appearing once. This clonotype was sampled from a person aged 18-60 years who received the Ad26.COV2.S COVID-19 vaccine or a placebo. This sample comprised peripheral blood, obtained in a trial of Ad26.COV2.S vaccine versus placebo. The rearrangement joins TRBV25-1 to TRBJ1-4, with 9 bases matching TRBD1. DNA for the CDR3: TGTGCCAGCAGTGAATATGGGACAGGGAATGAAAAACTGTTTTTT. It is translated as CASSEYGTGNEKLFF.